The next 3 T cell receptor beta chains were all read from a single sample in a study of T cell responses to AZD1222 COVID-19 vaccine. Assay used: immunoSEQ multiplex PCR; TCRdb lists only in-frame clones, some missing. In the table there are about 140,000 clones, around 90% of which are singletons. Sample: peripheral blood, taken 28 days after the second AZD1222 dose. The source of these receptors is an adult who received the AZD1222 COVID-19 vaccine.

V gene TRBV14 combines with J gene TRBJ1-6, with D unresolved. Trimming took 0 bases from V and 7 from J, leaving 13 bases between them. Germline CDR1 SGHDN, CDR2 FVKESK. This CDR3 region has 16 residues. CDR3 in DNA: TGTGCCAGCAGCCAAGAGACGGCCAGTGGGAATTCACCCCTCCACTTT. It codes for CASSQETASGNSPLHF.

This clone was detected only once. V usage is TRBV28 and J usage is TRBJ2-6; a weak D match, TRBD2 (6 bases). The CDR3 covers 15 residues. The V end was cut by 6 bases, the J end by 2 bases, with 11 bases between. The germline CDR1 and CDR2 sequences are MDHEN and SYDVKM. The CDR3 bases are TGTGCCAGCAGCTCACCGGGGGCTGGGGCCAACGTCCTGACTTTC. Residues: CASSSPGAGANVLTF.

The V gene is TRBV3-1 (or the pseudogene TRBV3-2), the J gene TRBJ2-1, with D hard to call. The ends were cut back, 4 bases at V and 9 bases at J, with 10 bases in the middle. The CDR3 consists of 12 residues. Germline CDR1 and CDR2: LGHDT and YNNKEL (reference sequence). CDR3 sequence (DNA): TGTGCCAGCAGCCCGGGTGGACGTGAGCAGTTCTTC. Protein: CASSPGGREQFF.